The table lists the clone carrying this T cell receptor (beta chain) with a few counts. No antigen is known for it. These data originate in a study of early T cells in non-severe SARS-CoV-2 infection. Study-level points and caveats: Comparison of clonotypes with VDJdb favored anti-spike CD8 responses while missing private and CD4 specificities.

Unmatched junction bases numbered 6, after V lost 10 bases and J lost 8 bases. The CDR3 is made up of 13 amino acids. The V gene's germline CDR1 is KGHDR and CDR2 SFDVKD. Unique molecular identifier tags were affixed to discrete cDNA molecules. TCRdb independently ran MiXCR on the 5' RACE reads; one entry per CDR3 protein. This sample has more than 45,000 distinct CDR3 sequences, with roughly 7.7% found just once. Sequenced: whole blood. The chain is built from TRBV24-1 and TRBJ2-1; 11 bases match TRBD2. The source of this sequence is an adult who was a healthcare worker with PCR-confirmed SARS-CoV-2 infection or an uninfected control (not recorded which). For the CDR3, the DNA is TGTGCCACTACGGTTAGCGGGAGGGATGAGCAGTTCTTC. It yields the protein CATTVSGRDEQFF.